The rows below give T cell receptor beta chains drawn from one sample of a study of graft-versus-host responses after intestinal transplantation. The protocol was immunoSEQ multiplex PCR, while the TCRdb copy is restricted to in-frame clones and leaves out a portion. The table lists approximately 60,000 clones, roughly 90% of them singletons. Their recognized antigens are unknown. Specimen: unstimulated CD8+ T cells sorted from spleen or lymph node cells, collected before transplant. These receptors all come from a human donor who was the organ donor for an intestinal transplant. Both conserved end residues are part of each CDR3. Each record gives: clone size, V gene, J gene, D gene, CDR3 DNA, CDR3 protein. D genes are given only for firm matches. Clone size is shown for a subset of rows, as once, few, many or a class of expanded clone.

.	TRBV29-1	TRBJ2-7	.	TGCAGCGTTGTAGGGGAACTCTCCTACGAGCAGTACTTC	CSVVGELSYEQYF
.	TRBV4-3	TRBJ1-4	TRBD1	TGCGCCAGCAGCCAAGACTCAGGGGGTATAACTAATGAAAAACTGTTTTTT	CASSQDSGGITNEKLFF
.	TRBV13	TRBJ1-1	.	TGTGCCAGCAGCCAAGAGGGACATTCGAACACTGAAGCTTTCTTT	CASSQEGHSNTEAFF
once	TRBV10-1	TRBJ1-1	.	TGCGCCAGCAGTGAAAAGGAGGGAACCAACACTGAAGCTTTCTTT	CASSEKEGTNTEAFF
once	TRBV7-2	TRBJ2-5	.	TGTGCCAGCAGCTCCCGGACTCAAGACGGTCACCAAGAGACCCAGTACTTC	CASSSRTQDGHQETQYF
.	TRBV6-1	TRBJ2-7	.	TGTGCCAGCACAGATTACGAGCAGTACTTC	CASTDYEQYF
.	TRBV9	TRBJ1-4	.	TGTGCCAGCAGCGTAGTAGGGGGTAGTGAAAAACTGTTTTTT	CASSVVGGSEKLFF
once	TRBV29-1	TRBJ2-7	TRBD2	TGCAGCGTTGCGGGACTAGCGGGAGGAAAAGCCTACGAGCAGTACTTC	CSVAGLAGGKAYEQYF
.	TRBV19	TRBJ2-3	TRBD1	TGTGCCAGTAGTTCAGGACAGGGGGGAACAGATACGCAGTATTTT	CASSSGQGGTDTQYF
.	TRBV29-1	TRBJ2-2	TRBD1	TGCAGCGTTGAAAGGAGGGACAGGGGGGTTTACACCGGGGAGCTGTTTTTT	CSVERRDRGVYTGELFF
.	TRBV7-2	TRBJ2-7	TRBD2	TGTGCCAGCTCTTTCATTGGTCTAGCGGGAGGATTGGGGCTCGAGCAGTACTTC	CASSFIGLAGGLGLEQYF
.	TRBV5-1	TRBJ1-2	TRBD1	TGCGCCAGCAGCTTGCCCACACGGACAGGGCCCTTCTATGGCTACACCTTC	CASSLPTRTGPFYGYTF
.	TRBV7-2	TRBJ1-2	TRBD1	TGTGCCAGCAGCTTAGCAGGGGGCGGGGCAGTTGGCTACACCTTC	CASSLAGGGAVGYTF
.	TRBV5-1	TRBJ2-7	TRBD1	TGCGCCAGCAGATCATCCGGGACAGGGAAAGACGAGCAGTACTTC	CASRSSGTGKDEQYF
once	TRBV5-6	TRBJ2-1	.	TGTGCCAGCAGCTTTAGCGCCCGTGAGCAGTTCTTC	CASSFSAREQFF
.	TRBV27	TRBJ2-7	.	TGTGCCAGCAGTTATGAGGCGGCCTACGAGCAGTACTTC	CASSYEAAYEQYF